The clone carrying this TCR beta chain was recorded once. Sequencing was performed with immunoSEQ multiplex PCR; in TCRdb, only in-frame clones are kept and a portion is missing. The sample has fewer than 90,000 clones, around 86% seen once; the top ten hold less than 4%. This entry comes from a study of OX40 agonist ivuxolimab in advanced cancers. As for the study in general: Patients received ivuxolimab, an agonistic anti-OX40 (CD134) antibody. In this trial design, patients received ivuxolimab intravenously at 0.01 to 10 mg/kg every 2 weeks.

Trimming shortened V by 6 bases and J by 2 bases, and 20 bases separated the two germline ends. The CDR3 runs to 16 residues. The germline V gene has CDR1 MNHEY and CDR2 SMNVEV (reference sequence). Sequencing used CD4+ or CD8+ T cells sorted from blood, obtained in a trial of the OX40 agonist ivuxolimab. This receptor was taken from an adult with an advanced solid tumor such as melanoma, head and neck, liver or kidney cancer. V usage is TRBV27 and J usage is TRBJ2-7, with a tentative D call TRBD1 (5 bases). The CDR3 here is CASSGAGQEITYEQYF. CDR3 nucleotide sequence: TGTGCCAGCAGCGGCGCAGGGCAGGAGATAACCTACGAGCAGTACTTC.